This T cell receptor (beta chain) was captured by sequencing in a study of shared clonotypes between healthy human individuals. Germline V CDR1 and CDR2: MGHRA, YSYEKL. The CDR3 consists of 17 residues. The J segment lost 4 bases and the V segment lost 4 bases, leaving 9 bases of the junction unmatched. General study points: Even with large depth, rarefaction showed that sorted-subset sequencing was incomplete.

CD8 cells regarded as naive lacked CD45RO, were positively chosen for CCR7, and omitted terminally differentiated effector memory CD45RA+ cells. As for this clone: Its antigen is unidentified.

Sequencing used immunoSEQ multiplex PCR; TCRdb keeps in-frame clones, though not all of them. Here the sample spans 1.5 million to 2.5 million clones, approximately 94% being singletons. V and J are TRBV4-1 and TRBJ2-1; 11 bases agree with TRBD1. The sequence was obtained from a man aged 18 to 30 in good health. Sample: naive CD8+ T cells sorted from blood. The CDR3 spells CASSLPTGQGAYNEQFF. DNA of the CDR3: TGCGCCAGCAGCCTCCCGACCGGACAGGGGGCGTACAATGAGCAGTTCTTC.